A selection of T cell receptor beta chains follows, all from one sample in a study of blood T cell repertoires in COVID-19. The data were produced by immunoSEQ multiplex PCR, yet TCRdb's version contains in-frame clones alone and is incomplete. The sample has approximately 360,000 clones, roughly 90% seen once. The sequenced sample was peripheral blood. The origin of the receptors is a man in his forties or fifties with acute or convalescent COVID-19. The CDR3 runs from the conserved cysteine through the conserved F or W. A D gene is named only where the DNA matches it firmly. Size is omitted from some rows. Given values are once, few, many or a class for expanded clones.

TRBJ1-6 | NA | TRBV5-4 | NA | TGTGCCAGCAGCTTGGCAGGGGTAGGTTCACCCCTCCACTTT | CASSLAGVGSPLHF
TRBJ1-1 | once | TRBV3-1/TRBV3-2 | TRBD1 | TGTGCCAGCAGCCAAGCTGCAGGGGGAGCTTTCTTT | CASSQAAGGAFF
TRBJ1-2 | NA | TRBV4-2 | NA | TGTGCCAGCAGCCAAGAAGGAGTTAACTATGGCTACACCTTC | CASSQEGVNYGYTF
TRBJ1-2 | NA | TRBV28 | NA | TGTGCCAGCAGAGGCAGGTCCCGCCTATACTATGGCTACACCTTC | CASRGRSRLYYGYTF
TRBJ1-4 | once | TRBV7-9 | NA | TGTGCCAGCAGCTTAGGTACAACTAATGAAAAACTGTTTTTT | CASSLGTTNEKLFF
TRBJ2-2 | NA | TRBV7-3 | TRBD2 | TGTGCCAGCAGCCACTCCACTAGCGGGAGAGGGACCGGGGAGCTGTTTTTT | CASSHSTSGRGTGELFF
TRBJ2-7 | NA | TRBV5-4 | TRBD1 | TGTGCCAGCAGCTTGGCCCGGACAGGGGGTACCTACGAGCAGTACTTC | CASSLARTGGTYEQYF
TRBJ2-5 | NA | TRBV30 | NA | TGTGCCTGGAGTGTAGGACAATACCAAGAGACCCAGTACTTC | CAWSVGQYQETQYF
TRBJ1-1 | NA | TRBV9 | TRBD1 | TGTGCCAGCAGCGATTTTACAGGGGAAACTGAAGCTTTCTTT | CASSDFTGETEAFF
TRBJ1-2 | NA | TRBV5-6 | NA | TGTGCCAGCAGCTCACCACCACCGACAGAGAACTATGGCTACACCTTC | CASSSPPPTENYGYTF
TRBJ2-2 | once | TRBV3-1/TRBV3-2 | TRBD2 | TGTGCCAGCAGCCCACGGACTAGCGGGGGGGCAAGGACCGGGGAGCTGTTTTTT | CASSPRTSGGARTGELFF
TRBJ1-1 | NA | TRBV23-1 | NA | TGCGCCAGCAGTCAATCACATACTCTACACGGACAGAACACTGAAGCTTTCTTT | CASSQSHTLHGQNTEAFF
TRBJ1-2 | NA | TRBV5-4 | NA | TGTGCCAGCAGCGCCGAGCTATCTAACTATGGCTACACCTTC | CASSAELSNYGYTF
TRBJ1-1 | NA | TRBV12-3/TRBV12-4 | NA | TGTGCCAGCAGTTTATGGGGCAACACTGAAGCTTTCTTT | CASSLWGNTEAFF
TRBJ2-1 | NA | TRBV11-3 | NA | TGTGCCAGCAGTCCCTCGGGACACAGCTACAATGAGCAGTTCTTC | CASSPSGHSYNEQFF
TRBJ2-1 | NA | TRBV6-1 | NA | TGTGCCAGCAGTGAAGGGATGTACAGGTTCAATGAGCAGTTCTTC | CASSEGMYRFNEQFF
TRBJ2-7 | NA | TRBV21-1 | NA | TGTGCCAGCAGCAAATCCTCCGGAGGAGCGGGACTAGACTACTACGAGCAGTACTTC | CASSKSSGGAGLDYYEQYF
TRBJ1-2 | NA | TRBV27 | TRBD1 | TGTGCCAGCAGTCACCGGACAGGGGCTAACTATGGCTACACCTTC | CASSHRTGANYGYTF
TRBJ2-5 | few | TRBV5-4 | TRBD1 | TGTGCCAGCAGCCAAAGACAGGGGGAAGAGACCCAGTACTTC | CASSQRQGEETQYF
TRBJ2-1 | NA | TRBV9 | TRBD2 | TGTGCCAGCAGCGGCGGGACTAGGGTCAATGAGCAGTTCTTC | CASSGGTRVNEQFF
TRBJ1-1 | NA | TRBV9 | NA | TGTGCCAGCAGCCCACTGACAGGAGGCCTTGAAGCTTTCTTT | CASSPLTGGLEAFF
TRBJ2-5 | NA | TRBV18 | TRBD2 | TGTGCCAGCCGGGGACTAGCGGGAACCCCGGGGGAGACCCAGTACTTC | CASRGLAGTPGETQYF
TRBJ2-3 | once | TRBV12-3/TRBV12-4 | NA | TGTGCCAGCAGTTTGTCCGGAGATACGCAGTATTTT | CASSLSGDTQYF
TRBJ1-4 | NA | TRBV5-1 | NA | TGCGCCAGCAGCCTGGGGCAGGGTAATGAAAAACTGTTTTTT | CASSLGQGNEKLFF
TRBJ1-2 | NA | TRBV7-2 | TRBD1 | TGTGCCAGCAGCGTCAGACAGGGTGGTGGCTACACCTTC | CASSVRQGGGYTF
TRBJ2-2 | NA | TRBV7-9 | TRBD2 | TGTGCCAGCAGCCCTATCCGCGGGAGGGAGGGCACCGGGGAGCTGTTTTTT | CASSPIRGREGTGELFF
TRBJ1-2 | NA | TRBV5-1 | NA | TGCGCCAGCAGACTCCCCACAGGGCCCGAGGGCTACACCTTC | CASRLPTGPEGYTF
TRBJ2-3 | NA | TRBV5-6 | TRBD2 | TGTGCCAGCAGCGATGGACTAGCTGGGATGGTAGATACGCAGTATTTT | CASSDGLAGMVDTQYF
TRBJ2-1 | NA | TRBV5-5 | NA | TGTGCCAGCAGCTCTGGGAGGAGTGGTAGCTCCTACAATGAGCAGTTCTTC | CASSSGRSGSSYNEQFF
TRBJ2-3 | NA | TRBV9 | TRBD1 | TGTGCCAGCAGCGTACTCGGGACAGACACAGATACGCAGTATTTT | CASSVLGTDTDTQYF
TRBJ2-7 | NA | TRBV7-9 | NA | TGTGCCAGCAGCTTAGGGCGGGACGCCCTCTACGAGCAGTACTTC | CASSLGRDALYEQYF
TRBJ1-2 | once | TRBV27 | NA | TGTGCCAGCAGTCCCCTCGGGGGTGGGTCTTACTATGGCTACACCTTC | CASSPLGGGSYYGYTF
TRBJ2-3 | NA | TRBV5-1 | TRBD2 | TGCGCCAGCAGCGTCGTTGCGGGGGGGCCGGGAGATACGCAGTATTTT | CASSVVAGGPGDTQYF
TRBJ1-1 | NA | TRBV29-1 | NA | TGCAGCGTTGAAGAGCGTTTGTTAAATATGAACACTGAAGCTTTCTTT | CSVEERLLNMNTEAFF
TRBJ2-2 | NA | TRBV7-8 | NA | TGTGCCAGCAGCCCATCCTGGCGGACCGGGGAGCTGTTTTTT | CASSPSWRTGELFF
TRBJ2-1 | NA | TRBV6-1 | TRBD2 | TGTGCCAGCAGTAAAGCGGGAGGCAGGGAGCAGTTCTTC | CASSKAGGREQFF
TRBJ2-1 | NA | TRBV6-5 | TRBD1 | TGTGCCAGCAGCCGGACAGGCTACAATGAGCAGTTCTTC | CASSRTGYNEQFF
TRBJ1-4 | NA | TRBV7-3 | NA | TGTGCCAGCAGCTTAATGGCAGGGGTTAATGAAAAACTGTTTTTT | CASSLMAGVNEKLFF
TRBJ1-2 | NA | TRBV3-1/TRBV3-2 | TRBD1 | TGTGCCAGCAGCCCCAGGACAGGGGACGGCTACACCTTC | CASSPRTGDGYTF
TRBJ1-1 | NA | TRBV29-1 | NA | TGCAGCGTTGTAGTCAGGGGCGCGTACACTGAAGCTTTCTTT | CSVVVRGAYTEAFF
TRBJ1-1 | NA | TRBV28 | NA | TGTGCCAGCAGTCCCGCGGGTGGGTTGGCCACTGAAGCTTTCTTT | CASSPAGGLATEAFF
TRBJ2-7 | NA | TRBV5-4 | TRBD1 | TGTGCCAGCAGCTCTGGGACAGATCACGAGCAGTACTTC | CASSSGTDHEQYF
TRBJ1-1 | few | TRBV5-4 | TRBD1 | TGTGCCAGCAGCCCCACGACAGGGGGCATCGCTGAAGCTTTCTTT | CASSPTTGGIAEAFF
TRBJ1-3 | NA | TRBV6-2/TRBV6-3 | NA | TGTGCCAGCAGTCGGGGGAGCTCTGGAAACACCATATATTTT | CASSRGSSGNTIYF
TRBJ1-5 | NA | TRBV11-2 | NA | TGTGCCAGCAACCCGGGTACGGGGATTTGCAATCAGCCCCAGCATTTT | CASNPGTGICNQPQHF
TRBJ1-2 | few | TRBV30 | NA | TGTGCGGCAGCGGGGGGGCCCAACTATGGCTACACCTTC | CAAAGGPNYGYTF
TRBJ2-7 | NA | TRBV28 | TRBD1 | TGTGCCAGCAGTTTGACAGGGGTTCGCGAGCAGTACTTC | CASSLTGVREQYF
TRBJ1-4 | NA | TRBV25-1 | TRBD1 | TGTGCCAGCAGTGCCGAGACAGGGGAGAATGAAAAACTGTTTTTT | CASSAETGENEKLFF
TRBJ2-3 | NA | TRBV14 | NA | TGTGCCAGCAGCCAAGGGGCCCTCCCCACAGATACGCAGTATTTT | CASSQGALPTDTQYF
TRBJ1-5 | NA | TRBV7-6 | NA | TGTGCCAGCAGCTTAGGAGGCAGCTATCAGCCCCAGCATTTT | CASSLGGSYQPQHF
TRBJ1-1 | NA | TRBV5-1 | NA | TGCGCCAGCAGCTTGGGCCGCGCCCGGTGGACTGAAGCTTTCTTT | CASSLGRARWTEAFF
TRBJ2-7 | NA | TRBV6-1 | NA | TGTGCCAGCAGTGAACTAGCTAGGATCTCCTACGAGCAGTACTTC | CASSELARISYEQYF
TRBJ2-3 | NA | TRBV28 | TRBD2 | TGTGCCAGCAGTTTATCGGGGGGGCTAGGTACGCAGTATTTT | CASSLSGGLGTQYF
TRBJ1-4 | NA | TRBV5-5 | NA | TGTGCCAGCAGGATAGAAGCAACTAATGAAAAACTGTTTTTT | CASRIEATNEKLFF
TRBJ2-7 | few | TRBV20-1 | NA | TGCAGTGCGCCTGCGGGCTACGAGCAGTACTTC | CSAPAGYEQYF
TRBJ1-5 | NA | TRBV29-1 | TRBD1 | TGCAGCGTTACAGGGGACAATCAGCCCCAGCATTTT | CSVTGDNQPQHF
TRBJ2-3 | NA | TRBV13 | NA | TGTGCCAGCAGCCTCCTAGATACGCAGTATTTT | CASSLLDTQYF
TRBJ2-7 | once | TRBV9 | TRBD2 | TGTGCCAGCAGCCCGGGGGGACTAGCGGGAACCTACGAGCAGTACTTC | CASSPGGLAGTYEQYF
TRBJ2-7 | once | TRBV7-9 | NA | TGTGCCAGCAGCCCCTACTCCGGGACCTACGAGCAGTACTTC | CASSPYSGTYEQYF